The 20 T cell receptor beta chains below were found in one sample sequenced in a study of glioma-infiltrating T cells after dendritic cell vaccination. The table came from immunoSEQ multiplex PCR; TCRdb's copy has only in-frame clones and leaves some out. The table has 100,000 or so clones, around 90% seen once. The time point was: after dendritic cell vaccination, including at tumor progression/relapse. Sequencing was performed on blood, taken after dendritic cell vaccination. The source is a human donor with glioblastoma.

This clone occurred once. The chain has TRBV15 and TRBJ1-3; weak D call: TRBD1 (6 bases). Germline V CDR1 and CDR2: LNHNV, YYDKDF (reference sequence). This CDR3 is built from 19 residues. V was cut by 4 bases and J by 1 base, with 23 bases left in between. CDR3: CATSNIWDRDTSSGNTIYF. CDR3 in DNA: TGTGCCACCAGCAATATATGGGACCGGGACACAAGTTCTGGAAACACCATATATTTT.

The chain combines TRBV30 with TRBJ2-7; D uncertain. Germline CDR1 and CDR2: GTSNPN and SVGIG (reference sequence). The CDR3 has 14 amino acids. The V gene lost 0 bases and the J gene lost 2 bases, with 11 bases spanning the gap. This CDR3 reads CAWSVPLGAYEQYF. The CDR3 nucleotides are TGTGCCTGGAGTGTACCTCTAGGAGCCTACGAGCAGTACTTC. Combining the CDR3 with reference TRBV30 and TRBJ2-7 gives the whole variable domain SQTIHQWPATLVQPVGSPLSLECTVEGTSNPNLYWYRQAAGRGLQLLFYSVGIGQISSEVPQNLSASRPQDRQFILSSKKLLLSDSGFYLCAWSVPLGAYEQYFGPGTRLTVT.

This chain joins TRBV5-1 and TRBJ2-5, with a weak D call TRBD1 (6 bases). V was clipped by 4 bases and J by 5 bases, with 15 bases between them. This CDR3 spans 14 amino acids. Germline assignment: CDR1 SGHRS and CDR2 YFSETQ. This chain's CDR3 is CASSPDSPGETQYF. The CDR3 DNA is TGCGCCAGCAGCCCGGACAGCCCGGGGGAGACCCAGTACTTC.

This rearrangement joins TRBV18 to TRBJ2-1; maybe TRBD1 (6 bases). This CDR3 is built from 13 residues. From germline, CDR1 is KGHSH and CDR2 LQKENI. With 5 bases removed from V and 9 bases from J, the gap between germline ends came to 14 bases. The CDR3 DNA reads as TGTGCCAGCTCATTCACAGGGCTGGGTGAGCAGTTCTTC. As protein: CASSFTGLGEQFF.

The CDR3 nucleotides are TGTGCCAGCATTACCCACCCGCGGGAAGAGACCCAGTACTTC. As protein: CASITHPREETQYF. The chain couples TRBV2 to TRBJ2-5; tentatively, D is TRBD2 (5 bases). Germline V CDR1 and CDR2: SNHLY, FYNNEI. The germline V and J ends were trimmed by 7 bases and 3 bases, with 15 bases remaining between them. CDR3 length: 14 amino acids. Full variable domain (outside the CDR3, taken from reference TRBV2 and TRBJ2-5): EPEVTQTPSHQVTQMGQEVILRCVPISNHLYFYWYRQILGQKVEFLVSFYNNEISEKSEIFDDQFSVERPDGSNFTLKIRSTKLEDSAMYFCASITHPREETQYFGPGTRLLVL.

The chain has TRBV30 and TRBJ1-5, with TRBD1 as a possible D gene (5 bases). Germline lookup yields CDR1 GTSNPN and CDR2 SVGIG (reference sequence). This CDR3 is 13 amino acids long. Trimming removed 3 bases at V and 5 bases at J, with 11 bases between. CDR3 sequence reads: CAWSLQGYQPQHF. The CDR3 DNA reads TGTGCCTGGAGCCTTCAGGGATATCAGCCCCAGCATTTT.

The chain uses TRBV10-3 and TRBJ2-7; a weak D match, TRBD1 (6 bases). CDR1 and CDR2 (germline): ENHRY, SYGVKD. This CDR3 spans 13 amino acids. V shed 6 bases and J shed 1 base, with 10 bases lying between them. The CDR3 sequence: CAISLGGSYEQYF. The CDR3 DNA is TGTGCCATCAGCCTAGGGGGATCCTACGAGCAGTACTTC.

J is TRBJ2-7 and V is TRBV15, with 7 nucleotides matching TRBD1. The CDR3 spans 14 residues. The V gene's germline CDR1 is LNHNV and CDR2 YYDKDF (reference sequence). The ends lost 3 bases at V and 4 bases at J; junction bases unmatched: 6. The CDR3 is CATSSPTGRYEQYF. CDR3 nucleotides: TGTGCCACCAGCAGCCCGACAGGGCGGTACGAGCAGTACTTC.

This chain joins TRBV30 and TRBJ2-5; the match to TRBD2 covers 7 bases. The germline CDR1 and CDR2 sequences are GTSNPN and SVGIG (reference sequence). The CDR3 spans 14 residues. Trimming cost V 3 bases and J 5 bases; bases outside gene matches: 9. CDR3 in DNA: TGTGCCTGGAGCCTTGGACTAGTCAGGGAGACCCAGTACTTC. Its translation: CAWSLGLVRETQYF.

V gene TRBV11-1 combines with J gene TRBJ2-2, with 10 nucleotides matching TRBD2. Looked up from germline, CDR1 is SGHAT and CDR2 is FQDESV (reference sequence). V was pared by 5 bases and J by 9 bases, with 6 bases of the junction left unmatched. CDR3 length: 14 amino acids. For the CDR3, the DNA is TGTGCCAGCAGCCTCCTAGCGGGAGTACGGGAGCTGTTTTTT. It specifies CASSLLAGVRELFF.

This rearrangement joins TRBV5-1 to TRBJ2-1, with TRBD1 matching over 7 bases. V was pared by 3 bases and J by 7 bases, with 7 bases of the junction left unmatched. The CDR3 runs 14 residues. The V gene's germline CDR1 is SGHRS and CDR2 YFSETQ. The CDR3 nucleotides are TGCGCCAGCAGCTCCGGACAGGTCGGGAATGAGCAGTTCTTC. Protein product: CASSSGQVGNEQFF.

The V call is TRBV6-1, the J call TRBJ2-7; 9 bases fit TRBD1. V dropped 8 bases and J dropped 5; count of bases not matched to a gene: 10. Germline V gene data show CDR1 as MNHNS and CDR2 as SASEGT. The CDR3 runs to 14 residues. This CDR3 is CASSRDRDSHEQYF. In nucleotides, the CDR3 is TGTGCCAGCTCCCGGGACAGGGATTCGCACGAGCAGTACTTC.

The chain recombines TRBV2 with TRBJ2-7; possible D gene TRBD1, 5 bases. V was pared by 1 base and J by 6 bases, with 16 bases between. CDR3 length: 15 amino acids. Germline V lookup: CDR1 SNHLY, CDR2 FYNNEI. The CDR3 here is CASSEGRESFGEQYF. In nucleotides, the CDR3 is TGTGCCAGCAGTGAAGGCAGGGAATCCTTTGGCGAGCAGTACTTC. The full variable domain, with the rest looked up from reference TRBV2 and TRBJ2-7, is EPEVTQTPSHQVTQMGQEVILRCVPISNHLYFYWYRQILGQKVEFLVSFYNNEISEKSEIFDDQFSVERPDGSNFTLKIRSTKLEDSAMYFCASSEGRESFGEQYFGPGTRLTVT.

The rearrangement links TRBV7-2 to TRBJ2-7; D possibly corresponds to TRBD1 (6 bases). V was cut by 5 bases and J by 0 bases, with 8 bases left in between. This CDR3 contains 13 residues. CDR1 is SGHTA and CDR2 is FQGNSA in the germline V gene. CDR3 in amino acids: CASSEQGSYEQYF. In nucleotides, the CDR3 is TGTGCCAGCAGCGAACAGGGCTCCTACGAGCAGTACTTC.

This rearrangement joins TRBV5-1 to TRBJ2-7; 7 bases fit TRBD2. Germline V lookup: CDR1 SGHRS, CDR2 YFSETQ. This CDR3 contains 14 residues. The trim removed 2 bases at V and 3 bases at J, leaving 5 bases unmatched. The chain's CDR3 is CASSLGLVVYEQYF. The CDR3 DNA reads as TGCGCCAGCAGCTTAGGACTAGTCGTCTACGAGCAGTACTTC.

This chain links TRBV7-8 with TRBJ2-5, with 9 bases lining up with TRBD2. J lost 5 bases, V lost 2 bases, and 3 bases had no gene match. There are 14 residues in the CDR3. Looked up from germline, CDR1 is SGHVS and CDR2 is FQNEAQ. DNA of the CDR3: TGTGCCAGCAGCTTAAGGGCGGGAGGGGAGACCCAGTACTTC. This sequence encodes CASSLRAGGETQYF.

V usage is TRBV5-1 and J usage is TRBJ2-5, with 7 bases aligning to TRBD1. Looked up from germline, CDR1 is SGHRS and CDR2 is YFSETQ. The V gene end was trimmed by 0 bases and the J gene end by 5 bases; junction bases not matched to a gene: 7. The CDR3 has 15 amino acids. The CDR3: CASSLEGTGEETQYF. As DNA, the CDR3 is TGCGCCAGCAGCTTGGAAGGCACAGGGGAGGAGACCCAGTACTTC.

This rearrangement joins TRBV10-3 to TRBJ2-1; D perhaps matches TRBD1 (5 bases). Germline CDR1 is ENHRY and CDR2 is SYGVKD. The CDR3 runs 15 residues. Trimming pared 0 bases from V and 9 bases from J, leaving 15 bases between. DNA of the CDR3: TGTGCCATCAGTGAGTCACCCGGGCGGCAGGGTGAGCAGTTCTTC. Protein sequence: CAISESPGRQGEQFF.

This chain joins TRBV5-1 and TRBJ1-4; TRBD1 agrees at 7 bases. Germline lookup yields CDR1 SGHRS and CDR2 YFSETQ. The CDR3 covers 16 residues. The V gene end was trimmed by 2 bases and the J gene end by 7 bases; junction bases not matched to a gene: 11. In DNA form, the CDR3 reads TGCGCCAGCAGCTTAACAGGGGCGCTATTGAGTGAAAAACTGTTTTTT. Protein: CASSLTGALLSEKLFF.

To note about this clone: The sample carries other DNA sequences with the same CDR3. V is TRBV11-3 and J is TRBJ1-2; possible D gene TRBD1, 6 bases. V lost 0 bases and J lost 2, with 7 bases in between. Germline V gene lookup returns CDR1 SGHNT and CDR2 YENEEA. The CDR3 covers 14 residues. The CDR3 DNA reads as TGTGCCAGCAGCTTAGAAACAGGGAACTATGGCTACACCTTC. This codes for CASSLETGNYGYTF.